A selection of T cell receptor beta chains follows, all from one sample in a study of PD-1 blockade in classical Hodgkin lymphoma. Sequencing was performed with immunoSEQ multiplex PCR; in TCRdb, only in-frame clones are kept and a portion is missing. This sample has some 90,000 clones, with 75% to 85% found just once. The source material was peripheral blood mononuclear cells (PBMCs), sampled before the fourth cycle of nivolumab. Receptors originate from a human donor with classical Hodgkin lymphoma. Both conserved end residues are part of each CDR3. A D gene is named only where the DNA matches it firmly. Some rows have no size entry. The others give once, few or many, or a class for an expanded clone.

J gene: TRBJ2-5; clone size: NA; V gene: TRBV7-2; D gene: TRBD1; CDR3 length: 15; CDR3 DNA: TGTGCCAGCAGCTCAGTGACAGGGGGTTGGGAGACCCAGTACTTC; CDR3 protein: CASSSVTGGWETQYF
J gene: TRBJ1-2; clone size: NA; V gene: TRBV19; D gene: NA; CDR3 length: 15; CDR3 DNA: TGTGCCAGTAGTATTTTGGCAGGGGCACACTATGGCTACACCTTC; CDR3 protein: CASSILAGAHYGYTF
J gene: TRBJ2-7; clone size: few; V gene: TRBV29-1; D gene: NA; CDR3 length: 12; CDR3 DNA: TGCAGCGTTGATAACTATCAGGGGGAGCAGTACTTC; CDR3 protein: CSVDNYQGEQYF
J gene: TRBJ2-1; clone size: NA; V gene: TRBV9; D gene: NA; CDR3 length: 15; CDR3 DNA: TGTGCCAGCAGCGGACAGCAGCGCTCCTACAATGAGCAGTTCTTC; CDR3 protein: CASSGQQRSYNEQFF
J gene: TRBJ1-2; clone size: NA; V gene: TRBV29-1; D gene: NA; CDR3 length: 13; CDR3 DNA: TGCAGCGTTGAAGTACAGGGTCACTATGGCTACACCTTC; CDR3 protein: CSVEVQGHYGYTF
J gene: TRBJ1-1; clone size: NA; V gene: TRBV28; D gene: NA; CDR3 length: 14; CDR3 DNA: TGTGCCAGCAGTTTAAGGCAGTTGAACACTGAAGCTTTCTTT; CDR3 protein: CASSLRQLNTEAFF
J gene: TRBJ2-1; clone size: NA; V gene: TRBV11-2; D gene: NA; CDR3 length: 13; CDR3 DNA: TGTGCCAGCAGTCTAGCCGGAGGCAATGAGCAGTTCTTC; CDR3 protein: CASSLAGGNEQFF
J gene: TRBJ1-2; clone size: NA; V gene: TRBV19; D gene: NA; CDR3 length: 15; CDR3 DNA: TGTGCCAGTAGTACAGATTTTCAGGGAAACTATGGCTACACCTTC; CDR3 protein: CASSTDFQGNYGYTF
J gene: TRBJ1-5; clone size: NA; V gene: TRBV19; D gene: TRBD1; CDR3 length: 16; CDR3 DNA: TGTGCCAGTACCCTCACCACCGGGACAGGGGTGCAGCCCCAGCATTTT; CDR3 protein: CASTLTTGTGVQPQHF
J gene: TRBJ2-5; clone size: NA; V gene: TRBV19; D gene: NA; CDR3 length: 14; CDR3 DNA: TGTGCCAGTAGTATTCAGGGTTATGGAGAGACCCAGTACTTC; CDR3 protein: CASSIQGYGETQYF
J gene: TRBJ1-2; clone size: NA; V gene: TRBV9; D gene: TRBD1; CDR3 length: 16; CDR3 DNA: TGTGCCAGCAGCGCGGCACCGGGACAGGGCTTGGGTGGCTACACCTTC; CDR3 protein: CASSAAPGQGLGGYTF
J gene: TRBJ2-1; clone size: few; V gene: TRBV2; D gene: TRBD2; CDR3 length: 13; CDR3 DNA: TGTGCCAGCAGTACGGGACTAGCGAGGGGGAAGTTCTTC; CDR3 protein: CASSTGLARGKFF
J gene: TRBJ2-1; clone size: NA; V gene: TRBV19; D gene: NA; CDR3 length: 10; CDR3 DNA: TGTGCCAGCTCCTACAATGAGCAGTTCTTC; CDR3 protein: CASSYNEQFF
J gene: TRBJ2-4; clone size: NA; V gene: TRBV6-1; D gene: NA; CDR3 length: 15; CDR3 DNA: TGTGCCAGCAGTGACCGAATGGCCGGCCAAAACATTCAGTACTTC; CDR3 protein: CASSDRMAGQNIQYF
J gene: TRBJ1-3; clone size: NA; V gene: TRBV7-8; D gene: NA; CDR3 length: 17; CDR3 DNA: TGTGCCAGCAGCCCTTCTTGGAGGGCGAGCTCTGGAAACACCATATATTTT; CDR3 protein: CASSPSWRASSGNTIYF
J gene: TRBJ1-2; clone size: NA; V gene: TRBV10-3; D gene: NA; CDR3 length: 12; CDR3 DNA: TGTGCCATCAGTGGCTCAGATTATGGCTACACCTTC; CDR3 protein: CAISGSDYGYTF
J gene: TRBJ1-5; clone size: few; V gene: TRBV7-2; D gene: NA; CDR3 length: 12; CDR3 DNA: TGTGCCAGCAGCTTAGATTTTCAGCCCCAGCATTTT; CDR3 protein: CASSLDFQPQHF
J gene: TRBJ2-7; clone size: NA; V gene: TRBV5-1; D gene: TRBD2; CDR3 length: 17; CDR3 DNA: TGCGCCAGCAGCTTGACCTCAACTAGCGGGGTGTACTACGAGCAGTACTTC; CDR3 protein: CASSLTSTSGVYYEQYF
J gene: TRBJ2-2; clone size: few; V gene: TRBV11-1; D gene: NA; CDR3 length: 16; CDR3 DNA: TGTGCCAGCAGCTTAAATAGCGGCCGCGGCACCGGGGAGCTGTTTTTT; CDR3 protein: CASSLNSGRGTGELFF
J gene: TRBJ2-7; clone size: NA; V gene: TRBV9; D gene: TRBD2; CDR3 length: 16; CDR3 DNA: TGTGCCAGCAGCGTAGGGATGGCTAGCGGGCTCTACGAGCAGTACTTC; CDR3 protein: CASSVGMASGLYEQYF
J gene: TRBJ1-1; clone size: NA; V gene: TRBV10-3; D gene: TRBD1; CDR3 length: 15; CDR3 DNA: TGTGCCATCAGTAGTATAACAGGGGGCGAGACTGAAGCTTTCTTT; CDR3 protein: CAISSITGGETEAFF
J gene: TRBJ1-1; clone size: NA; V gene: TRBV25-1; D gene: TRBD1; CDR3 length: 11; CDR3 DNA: TGTGCCAGCACCCGGACAGGTGAAGCTTTCTTT; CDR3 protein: CASTRTGEAFF
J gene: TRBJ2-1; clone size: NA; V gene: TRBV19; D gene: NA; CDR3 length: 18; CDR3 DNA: TGTGCCAGTAGTAGTTCTGGGATCGAGGGGTGGACCTACAATGAGCAGTTCTTC; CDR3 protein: CASSSSGIEGWTYNEQFF
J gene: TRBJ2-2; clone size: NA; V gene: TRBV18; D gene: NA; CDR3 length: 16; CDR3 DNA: TGTGCCAGCTCACCGCAGGGAAACAGCTTCACCGGGGAGCTGTTTTTT; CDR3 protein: CASSPQGNSFTGELFF
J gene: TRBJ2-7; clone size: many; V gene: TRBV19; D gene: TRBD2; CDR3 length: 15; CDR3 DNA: TGTGCCAGTAGTTGGGCTGGGACTAGCGGATACGAGCAGTACTTC; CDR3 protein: CASSWAGTSGYEQYF
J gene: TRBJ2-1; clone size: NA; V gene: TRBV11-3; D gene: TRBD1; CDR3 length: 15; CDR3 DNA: TGTGCCAGCAGCTTCGGACAGGGGGAAATCGATGAGCAGTTCTTC; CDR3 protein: CASSFGQGEIDEQFF
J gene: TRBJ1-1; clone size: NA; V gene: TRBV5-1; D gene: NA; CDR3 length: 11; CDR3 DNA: TGCGCCAGCCGACAAAACACTGAAGCTTTCTTT; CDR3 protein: CASRQNTEAFF
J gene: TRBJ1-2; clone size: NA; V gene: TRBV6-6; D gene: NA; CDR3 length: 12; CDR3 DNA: TGTGCCAGCAGCTTGAGTATTCGTGGCTACACCTTC; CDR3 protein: CASSLSIRGYTF
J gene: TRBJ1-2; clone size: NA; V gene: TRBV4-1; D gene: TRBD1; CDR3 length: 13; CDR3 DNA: TGCGCCAGCAGCCCTACCACAGGGGGTGGCTACACCTTC; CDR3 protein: CASSPTTGGGYTF
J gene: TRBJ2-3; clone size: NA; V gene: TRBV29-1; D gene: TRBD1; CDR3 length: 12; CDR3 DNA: TGCAGCGTTTCAACAGGGGCCGATACGCAGTATTTT; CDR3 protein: CSVSTGADTQYF
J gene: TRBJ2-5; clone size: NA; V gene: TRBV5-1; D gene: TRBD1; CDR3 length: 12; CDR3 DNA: TGCGCCAGTAGAAGGGACAGAGAGACCCAGTACTTC; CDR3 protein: CASRRDRETQYF
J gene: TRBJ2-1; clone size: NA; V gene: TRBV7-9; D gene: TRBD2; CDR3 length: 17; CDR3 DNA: TGTGCCAGCAGCATGAGGACTAGCGGGAGTATCGGGGGTGAGCAGTTCTTC; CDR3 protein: CASSMRTSGSIGGEQFF
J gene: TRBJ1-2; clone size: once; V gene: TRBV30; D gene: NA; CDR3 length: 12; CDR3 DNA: TGTGCCTGGAGGAGGGGACCCAGAAGACCCACCTTC; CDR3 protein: CAWRRGPRRPTF
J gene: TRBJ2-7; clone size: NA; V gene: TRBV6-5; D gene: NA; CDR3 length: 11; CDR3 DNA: TGTGCCAGCAGCGACATCTACGAGCAGTACTTC; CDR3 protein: CASSDIYEQYF
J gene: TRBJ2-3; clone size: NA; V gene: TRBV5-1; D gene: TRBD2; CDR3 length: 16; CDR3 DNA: TGCGCCAGCAGCTTGGGGCTAGCGGCCAGCACAGATACGCAGTATTTT; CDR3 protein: CASSLGLAASTDTQYF
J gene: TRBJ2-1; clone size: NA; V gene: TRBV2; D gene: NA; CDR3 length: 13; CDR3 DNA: TGTGCCAGCAGACGGGACTTCGAGAATGAGCAGTTCTTC; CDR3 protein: CASRRDFENEQFF
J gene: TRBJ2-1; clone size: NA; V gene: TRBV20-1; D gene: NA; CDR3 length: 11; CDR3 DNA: TGCAGTGCTCCTGCAGTGAATGAGCAGTTCTTC; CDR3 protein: CSAPAVNEQFF
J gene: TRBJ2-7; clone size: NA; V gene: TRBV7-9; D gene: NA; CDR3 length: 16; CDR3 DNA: TGTGCCAGCAGCCCCAGTTTGGGGGTCCGAACGGGGGAGCAGTACTTC; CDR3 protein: CASSPSLGVRTGEQYF
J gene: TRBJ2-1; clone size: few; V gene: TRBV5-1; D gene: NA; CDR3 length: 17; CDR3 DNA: TGCGCCAGCACCCCTACGGCTAGTGTGTCGCCCTCAAATGAGCAGTTCTTC; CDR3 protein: CASTPTASVSPSNEQFF
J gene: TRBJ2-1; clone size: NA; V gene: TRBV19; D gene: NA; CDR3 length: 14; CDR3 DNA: TGTGCCAGTAGTATAAGGGGACGGAGAAATGAGCAGTTCTTC; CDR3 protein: CASSIRGRRNEQFF
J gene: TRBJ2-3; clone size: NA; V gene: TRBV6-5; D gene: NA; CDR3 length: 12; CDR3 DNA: TGTGCCAGCCGAGCGGGCACAGATACGCAGTATTTT; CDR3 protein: CASRAGTDTQYF
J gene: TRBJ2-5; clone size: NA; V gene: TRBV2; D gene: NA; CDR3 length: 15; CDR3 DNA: TGTGCCAGCAGTGGGGGGGGGCTAGCTCAAGAGACCCAGTACTTC; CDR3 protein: CASSGGGLAQETQYF
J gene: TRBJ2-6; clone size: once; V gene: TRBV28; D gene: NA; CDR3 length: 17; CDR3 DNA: TGTGCCAGCAGTACAGGGTGGGTTAACTCTGGGGCCAACGTCCTGACTTTC; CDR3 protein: CASSTGWVNSGANVLTF
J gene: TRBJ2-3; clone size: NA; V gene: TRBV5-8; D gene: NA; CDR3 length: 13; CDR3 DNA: TGTGCCAGCAGCTTAAGAGGCACAGATACGCAGTATTTT; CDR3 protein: CASSLRGTDTQYF